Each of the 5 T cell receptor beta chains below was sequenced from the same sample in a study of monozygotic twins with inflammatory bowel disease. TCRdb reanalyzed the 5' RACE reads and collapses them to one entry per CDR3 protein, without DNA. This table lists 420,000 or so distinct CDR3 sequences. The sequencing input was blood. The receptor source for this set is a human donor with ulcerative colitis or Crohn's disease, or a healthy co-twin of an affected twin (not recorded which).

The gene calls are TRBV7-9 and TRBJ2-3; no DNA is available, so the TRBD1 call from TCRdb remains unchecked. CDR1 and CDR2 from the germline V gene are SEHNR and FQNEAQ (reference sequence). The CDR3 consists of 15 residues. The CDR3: CASSRPGHGTDTQYF.

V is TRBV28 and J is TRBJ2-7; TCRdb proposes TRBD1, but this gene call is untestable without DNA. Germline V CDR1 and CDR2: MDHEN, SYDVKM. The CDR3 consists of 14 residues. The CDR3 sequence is CASNSQGSPYEQYF.

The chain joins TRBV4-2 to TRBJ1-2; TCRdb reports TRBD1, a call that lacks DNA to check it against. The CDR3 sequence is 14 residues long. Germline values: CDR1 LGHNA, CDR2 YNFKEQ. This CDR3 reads CASSPEQGARGYTF.

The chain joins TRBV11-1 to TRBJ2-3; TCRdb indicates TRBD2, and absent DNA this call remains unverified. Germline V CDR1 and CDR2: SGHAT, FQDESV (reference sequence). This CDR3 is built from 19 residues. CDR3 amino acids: CASSFVRTSGGKITDTQYF.

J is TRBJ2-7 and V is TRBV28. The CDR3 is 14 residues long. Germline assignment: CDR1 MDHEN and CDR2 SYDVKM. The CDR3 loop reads CATTHGVGVYEQYF.